The present TCR beta chain was sequenced within a study of cytomegalovirus exposure and HLA in healthy donors. Looking at the study overall: Researchers previously reported finding about 110 million unique TCR beta sequences from around 200 million T cells. Findings of the study overall: In an earlier analysis, in some 540 donors, most V segments appeared productive either ~87% or ~30% of the time. A list of approximately 150 TCR beta chains associated with cytomegalovirus was given.

On this clone itself: The target antigen is unknown.

The PCR had 60 Vbeta and 13 Jbeta primers. Original methodology: Approximately 9.9 million of around 85 million unique TCR beta chains were shared, per a later count. The data were produced by immunoSEQ multiplex PCR, yet TCRdb's version contains in-frame clones alone and is incomplete. Clone size and the V and J calls come from that table; the DNA yielded D and trimming. The sample has approximately 150,000 clones; roughly 79% are singletons. V was pared by 5 bases and J by 1 base, with 18 bases between. The length of the CDR3 is 16 residues. Germline V CDR1 and CDR2: ENHRY, SYGVKD. V is TRBV10-3 and J is TRBJ2-7; the D gene is possibly TRBD1 (6 bases). Sequenced sample: PBMCs. This clonotype was obtained from a woman in her 30s in good health and CMV-seronegative. The CDR3 loop reads CAISCSLWTVSYEQYF. CDR3 coding DNA: TGTGCCATCAGTTGCTCCCTCTGGACAGTTTCCTACGAGCAGTACTTC.